The TCR beta chain described here comes from a study of vaccination effects on CD4 cells after COVID-19. Overall study: Of the BNT162b2 and mRNA-1273 vaccines, participants received two doses of one or the other. Both of the two convalescent patients gave a sample, one 16 days and one a week before vaccination. They grew over 1.5 million PBMC in each well, adding 8.5 to 10 IU/ml IL-2 and about 9.5 ug/ml peptides.

Sequenced by immunoSEQ multiplex PCR; TCRdb stores in-frame clones only, minus some. The table includes around 50,000 clones, 75% to 80% detected once. An approximately 10-day culture period preceded the isolation of CD4+ T cells. Researchers swapped half the medium for IL-2 medium on both days 3 and 7. As for this clone: The antigen is not known.

The sequencing here drew on CD4+ T cells from PBMCs cultured without peptide, taken before COVID-19 vaccination. The sequence came from a human donor who had a prior SARS-CoV-2 infection.

CDR3 in amino acids: CATSAKDRGTNEQFF. The DNA of the CDR3 is TGTGCCACCAGTGCGAAGGACAGGGGGACGAATGAGCAGTTCTTC. The J gene is TRBJ2-1, the V gene TRBV24-1; 10 bases match TRBD1. Germline loops: CDR1 KGHDR, CDR2 SFDVKD. J gave up 7 bases and V 5 bases, and 7 bases lay outside the gene matches. This CDR3 has 15 residues.